This entry features one T cell receptor beta chain sequence. The data stem from a study of control samples from healthy donors and cancer patients. Only in-frame clones appear in the TCRdb table, and some are missing; sequencing was by immunoSEQ multiplex PCR. The profile covers some 64,000 clones, with roughly nine tenths appearing a single time and roughly 1.2% taken by the ten largest. The V end was cut by 2 bases, the J end by 4 bases, with 14 bases between. This CDR3 contains 15 residues. Germline CDR1 is MNHEY and CDR2 is SVGAGI. This clonotype was sampled from a woman aged 50 to 65 with colorectal cancer. The chain recombines TRBV6-5 with TRBJ1-2, with D possibly TRBD1 on 5 matching bases. Sample: PBMCs. CDR3 in DNA: TGTGCCAGCAGTTACGTCGAGGGGACTGGCTATGGCTACACCTTC. It encodes CASSYVEGTGYGYTF.